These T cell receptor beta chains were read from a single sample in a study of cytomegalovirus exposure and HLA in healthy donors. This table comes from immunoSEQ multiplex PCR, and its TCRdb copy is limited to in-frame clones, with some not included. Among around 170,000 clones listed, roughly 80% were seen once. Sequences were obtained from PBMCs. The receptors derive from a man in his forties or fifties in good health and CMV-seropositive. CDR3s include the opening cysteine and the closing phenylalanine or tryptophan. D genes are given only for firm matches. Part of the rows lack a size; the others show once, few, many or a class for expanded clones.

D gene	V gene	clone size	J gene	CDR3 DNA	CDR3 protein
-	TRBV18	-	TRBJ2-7	TGTGCCAGCTCACAAGGACAGACGTACGAGCAGTACTTC	CASSQGQTYEQYF
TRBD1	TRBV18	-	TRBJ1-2	TGTGCCAGCTCACCACGGGACAGGGGTACCTATGGCTACACCTTC	CASSPRDRGTYGYTF
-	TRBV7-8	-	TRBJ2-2	TGTGCCAGCAGCTTAAGTTGGGGCGAACTCCCCGGGGAGCTGTTTTTT	CASSLSWGELPGELFF
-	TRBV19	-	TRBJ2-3	TGTGCCAGTGGGAACTCGGGGGTCCCAGATACGCAGTATTTT	CASGNSGVPDTQYF
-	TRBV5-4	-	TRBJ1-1	TGTGCCAGCAGCTTGACGGGGAACACTGAAGCTTTCTTT	CASSLTGNTEAFF
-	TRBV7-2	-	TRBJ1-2	TGTGCCAGCAGCCCACCCGGGGTGGCCTCTGGCTACACCTTC	CASSPPGVASGYTF
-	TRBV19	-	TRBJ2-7	TGTGCCAGTAGTGGGGCAGGATCCTACGAGCAGTACTTC	CASSGAGSYEQYF
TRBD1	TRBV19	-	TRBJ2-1	TGTGCCAGTAGTGTCCAGACAGGGTCCGGTGAGCAGTTCTTC	CASSVQTGSGEQFF
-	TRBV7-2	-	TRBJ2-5	TGTGCCAGCAGCCTCCGGGGGACGATGAAAGAGACCCAGTACTTC	CASSLRGTMKETQYF
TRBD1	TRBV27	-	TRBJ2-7	TGTGCCAGCAGCCCCACGCGGACAGGGGCCACCTACGAGCAGTACTTC	CASSPTRTGATYEQYF
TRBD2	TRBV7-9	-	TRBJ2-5	TGTGCCAGCAGCTTATGGCTAGCGGGGGGAAAACAAGAGACCCAGTACTTC	CASSLWLAGGKQETQYF
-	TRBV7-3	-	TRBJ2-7	TGTGCCAGCAGCTTAAATCGGCAGGGCCCCTACGAGCAGTACTTC	CASSLNRQGPYEQYF
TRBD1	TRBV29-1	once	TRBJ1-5	TGCAGCGTCGATAGGACAGGGGGAAATCAGCCCCAGCATTTT	CSVDRTGGNQPQHF